Described below is a single T cell receptor beta chain sequence and its context. The CDR3 sequence is 18 residues long. Germline V gene lookup returns CDR1 LGHNA and CDR2 YSLEER. The sorting of each CD8+ T cell subset was done in triplicate, at 250,000 to 300,000 cells each. The data were taken from a study of CXCR3-negative and CXCR3-positive naive CD8 T cells. Study details: Cumulative TRB read yield was around 150 million, averaging about 1.5 +/- 0.3 million per library.

cDNA libraries for TRB were generated by 5' RACE incorporating UMI labels. Following a re-call of the 5' RACE reads, TCRdb has one entry per CDR3 protein and lacks DNA. The sample has around 47,000 distinct CDR3 sequences. The sample consisted of memory CD8+ T cells from blood. The chain combines TRBV4-3 with TRBJ2-3; TCRdb reports TRBD2, a call that lacks DNA to check it against. The TCR comes from a human donor in good health. Some clones in this sample may be carry-over from other donors' samples. Here the CDR3 reads CASSQGFAGGPVTDTQYF.